Here is one T cell receptor beta chain with its context. Its antigen is still unknown. V was clipped by 4 bases and J by 10 bases; unmatched bases: 21. This CDR3 is 18 amino acids long. Germline CDR1 is SGHDT and CDR2 is YYEEEE. These data belong to a study of cytomegalovirus exposure and HLA in healthy donors. On the study more broadly: The same platform used for the approximately 700 first-cohort repertoires was also used for the roughly 130 validation repertoires, as a later analysis reported. Study-level findings and limits: In a later analysis, first-cohort TCR clusters were found to tend to co-occur in the 120 or so validation repertoires. The study put about 180 TCR beta chains on its list as cytomegalovirus-associated.

Method: immunoSEQ multiplex PCR; TCRdb's copy keeps in-frame clones and lacks some. The repertoire holds 100,000 to 150,000 clones, with roughly 90% as singletons. This chain links TRBV5-6 with TRBJ1-4; 8 positions match TRBD1. Sequencing was done on a sample of PBMCs. This receptor was obtained from a man aged 30-40 years in good health and CMV-seronegative. The CDR3 sequence: CASSGRKKQGEDSGKLFF. The CDR3 coding sequence is TGTGCCAGCAGCGGACGGAAGAAACAGGGGGAGGATTCCGGAAAACTGTTTTTT. Looking up the rest from reference TRBV5-6 and TRBJ1-4 gives the full variable domain: DAGVTQSPTHLIKTRGQQVTLRCSPKSGHDTVSWYQQALGQGPQFIFQYYEEEERQRGNFPDRFSGHQFPNYSSELNVNALLLGDSALYLCASSGRKKQGEDSGKLFFGSGTQLSVL.